The TCR beta chain described here comes from a study of blood T cells in healthy people across ages. This clonotype came up a few times. Primed by a sample-barcoded 5' primer and a J-beta primer mix, a second PCR proceeded for 7 to 11 cycles. TCRdb re-called the 5' RACE reads through MiXCR, storing one row per CDR3 protein. In the table there are 780,000 or so distinct CDR3 sequences, more than 20% of which are singletons. Germline CDR1 MDHEN, CDR2 SYDVKM. Trimming took 10 bases from V and 2 from J, leaving 26 bases between them. The CDR3 sequence is 17 residues long. This same sample was also taken into another study, of T cells of mothers and their children. As that report states: cDNA synthesis used all extracted RNA, about 1.5 ug per 15 ul. The overlap seen between related mothers and children slightly exceeded that of unrelated pairs, though not significantly.

The genes are TRBV28 and TRBJ2-5; a weak D match, TRBD1 (5 bases). Sequenced sample: blood. This receptor was identified in a boy aged 10-17 years in good health. The chain's CDR3 is CATLSRQYLPFQETQYF. CDR3 coding DNA: TGTGCCACTTTGAGTCGACAGTATCTTCCCTTTCAAGAGACCCAGTACTTC.